Below, one T cell receptor beta chain is given with its context. This clonotype was seen repeatedly, ten times or more. It lacks a known antigen. One base away there is no much larger clone; base qualities are not given. This specimen belongs to a study (dated by TCRdb to about 2016). The library relied on RT-PCR. Sequenced on an Illumina MiSeq. TCRdb ran its own pipeline on the public reads, namely fastp trimming at Q25 and MiXCR clone calling, and kept in-frame beta chains. One record per CDR3 amino acid sequence lists the most common genes and DNA. This sample holds almost 700,000 distinct CDR3 sequences; approximately 15% were observed only once. Clones ranked in the top ten supply 3% to 4.5% of the sample. CDR1 and CDR2 are read off the germline V gene as ENHRY and SYGVKD. The CDR3 covers 15 residues, taking in both the cysteine and the phenylalanine. Solely the CDR3 DNA is kept, with 45 bases framed from the first base. For this chain, trimming is 7 bases at the V end and 6 bases at the J end, and the number of junction bases without a gene match is 13.

In this chain, TRBV10-3 is recombined with TRBJ1-1; a stretch of 8 junction bases matches TRBD1. The specimen was memory CD4+ T cells from blood. This clonotype originated in a female donor in good health, serving as a healthy control. The CDR3 loop reads CAITGSTGGDPEAFF. The DNA sequence is given as TGTGCCATCACCGGCTCTACAGGGGGGGATCCTGAAGCTTTCTTT.